A single sample gave rise to the 25 T cell receptor beta chains below, sequenced in a study of T cells in Graves' hyperthyroidism and ophthalmopathy. The CDR3 regions of TCR beta were amplified from RNA transcripts. The HTBI primer set served for first-round RT-PCR of the TCR CDR3. TCRdb ran MiXCR on the multiplex PCR reads and lists one entry per CDR3 protein. The sample carries 610,000 or so distinct CDR3 sequences, about 45% recorded once. Sequencing input: peripheral blood or thyroid tissue (not recorded which). These receptors originate from a woman between 18 and 29 years old with Graves' hyperthyroidism.

A word on this clonotype: A read error may explain this, as a much larger clone is one base away. The chain uses TRBV6-4 and TRBJ2-5; tentative D call: TRBD1 (5 bases). V shed 5 bases and J shed 3 bases, with 16 bases lying between them. The CDR3 loop spans 15 amino acids. Germline CDR1 reads MRHNA; CDR2 reads SNTAGT. The CDR3 reads CASSTRNRWEETQYF. In DNA form, the CDR3 reads TGTGCCAGCAGTACCAGGAACAGGTGGGAAGAGACCCAGTACTTC.

This clonotype was counted between two and nine times. The chain combines TRBV6-5 with TRBJ2-7, with TRBD2 matching 14 bases. The CDR3 is 14 amino acids. From germline, CDR1 is MNHEY and CDR2 SVGAGI. J lost 7 bases, V lost 6 bases, and 5 bases had no gene match. CDR3 sequence: CASRTSGRAFEQYF. CDR3 in DNA: TGTGCCAGCAGGACTAGCGGGAGGGCCTTTGAGCAGTACTTC.

This clonotype appeared once. V is TRBV7-3 and J is TRBJ2-2, with no clear D. Germline V gives CDR1 SGHTA, CDR2 FQGTGA. V lost 1 base and J lost 8, with 5 bases in between. This CDR3 region has 12 residues. The CDR3 reads CASSLRYGELFF. The CDR3 DNA reads TGTGCCAGCAGCTTAAGGTATGGGGAGCTGTTTTTT. Looking up the rest from reference TRBV7-3 and TRBJ2-2 gives the full variable domain: GAGVSQTPSNKVTEKGKYVELRCDPISGHTALYWYRQSLGQGPEFLIYFQGTGAADDSGLPNDRFFAVRPEGSVSTLKIQRTERGDSAVYLCASSLRYGELFFGEGSRLTVL.

A note on this clonotype: This clone may be a read error of a much larger clone one base away. J is TRBJ1-5 and V is TRBV28; D is ambiguous. The CDR3 totals 12 residues. CDR1 is MDHEN and CDR2 is SYDVKM in the germline V gene. The CDR3 DNA reads TGTGCCAGCAGATTAGTGGCTCAGCTCCAGCATTTT. It codes for CASRLVAQLQHF.

CDR3 region: CASSQVSASSYEQYF. In nucleotides, the CDR3 is TGTGCCAGCAGCCAAGTTAGCGCGAGCTCCTACGAGCAGTACTTC. The J gene is TRBJ2-7, the V gene TRBV14, with D perhaps matching TRBD2 (5 bases). V lost 1 base to trimming and J lost 0 bases, with 10 bases between them. The CDR3 has 15 residues. Germline loops: CDR1 SGHDN, CDR2 FVKESK.

This clonotype appeared a few times. The rearrangement joins TRBV12-3 or TRBV12-4 to TRBJ2-7; no reliable D call. This CDR3 has 16 residues. Between the trimmed V and J ends, which lost 8 bases and 0 bases, there was a span of 20 bases. This chain's CDR3 is CASSPTNSPDSYEQYF. Here the CDR3 DNA reads TGTGCCAGCTCACCTACTAATTCGCCGGACTCCTACGAGCAGTACTTC.

This clonotype appeared once. This chain joins TRBV7-2 and TRBJ2-7, with D possibly TRBD2 on 6 matching bases. The CDR3 runs 15 residues. Germline V gene sequence: CDR1 SGHTA, CDR2 FQGNSA. Trimming took 7 bases from V and 1 from J, leaving 17 bases between them. The CDR3, as DNA: TGTGCCAGCAACCACGTGGGAGGCCGTTCCTACGAGCAGTACTTC. Encoded protein: CASNHVGGRSYEQYF.

This clonotype appeared many times. V and J are TRBV7-8 and TRBJ2-2, with unresolved D. V was shortened by 7 bases and J by 6 bases, with 21 bases between the two germline ends. The CDR3 is made up of 16 amino acids. Per the germline V gene, CDR1 is SGHVS and CDR2 is FQNEAQ. For the CDR3, the DNA is TGTGCCAGCACCGCCGTAGTCGCGGCCCAGGCCGGGGAGCTGTTTTTT. Translated, it gives CASTAVVAAQAGELFF. The whole variable domain, filled in from reference TRBV7-8 and TRBJ2-2, reads GAGVSQSPRYKVAKRGQDVALRCDPISGHVSLFWYQQALGQGPEFLTYFQNEAQLDKSGLPSDRFFAERPEGSVSTLKIQRTQQEDSAVYLCASTAVVAAQAGELFFGEGSRLTVL.

This clonotype was observed many times. J is TRBJ1-1 and V is TRBV12-3 or TRBV12-4, with D possibly matching TRBD1 (6 bases). V was pared by 0 bases and J by 0 bases, with 11 bases between. CDR3 length equals 16 residues. The CDR3 region is CASSLAGTTLNTEAFF. The CDR3 DNA is TGTGCCAGCAGTTTAGCCGGGACAACTTTGAACACTGAAGCTTTCTTT.

This clonotype was picked up a small number of times. The V call is TRBV3-1, the J call TRBJ2-5; TRBD2 agrees at 13 bases. CDR1 LGHDT and CDR2 YNNKEL come from the germline V gene (reference sequence). This CDR3 spans 17 amino acids. The junction had 9 bases not matched to a gene; V was cut back by 3 bases and J by 5 bases. The CDR3 DNA is TGTGCCAGCAGCCACCAAACTAGCGGGAGGGCCGGTGAGACCCAGTACTTC. Translated, it gives CASSHQTSGRAGETQYF.

This clonotype was recorded a few times. The chain is built from TRBV2 and TRBJ1-1; 9 bases align to TRBD1. This CDR3 has 12 amino acids. The V gene's germline CDR1 is SNHLY and CDR2 FYNNEI. Trimming at V came to 4 bases and at J to 11 bases, leaving 5 bases not matched to a gene. The CDR3 DNA is TGTGCCAGCAGTGGACAGGGGGGCGGGGCTTTCTTT. Translated: CASSGQGGGAFF.

V gene TRBV7-9 combines with J gene TRBJ1-1, with a possible D match to TRBD1 (6 bases). The CDR3 covers 16 residues. V was pared by 3 bases and J by 5 bases, with 19 bases between. Germline V lookup: CDR1 SEHNR, CDR2 FQNEAQ (reference sequence). The CDR3 DNA reads as TGTGCCAGCAGCTTGGGAACCACCTGGACAGTAACTGAAGCTTTCTTT. Protein sequence: CASSLGTTWTVTEAFF.

The V gene is TRBV7-9, the J gene TRBJ1-2; D gene ambiguous. V was cut by 2 bases and J by 8 bases, with 12 bases left in between. CDR3 length: 13 residues. Germline V gene data show CDR1 as SEHNR and CDR2 as FQNEAQ (reference sequence). The CDR3 DNA reads as TGTGCCAGCAGCTTATATGCGACCGACGGCTACACCTTC. Its translation: CASSLYATDGYTF.

This clonotype was seen at least ten times. This chain uses TRBV20-1 with TRBJ2-7; 12 bases align to TRBD2. This CDR3 is 15 amino acids long. The V and J ends lost 6 bases and 0 bases, in that order; junction bases with no gene match: 6. Germline V gives CDR1 DFQATT, CDR2 SNEGSKA (reference sequence). The CDR3 spells CSAPGLAGSSYEQYF. Here the CDR3 DNA reads TGCAGTGCCCCAGGACTAGCGGGATCCTCCTACGAGCAGTACTTC.

In the case of this clonotype: A much larger clonotype is one base distant, so this may be a read error. The CDR3 loop reads CASSEGEASYEQYF. The CDR3 region has the DNA TGTGCCAGCAGTGAAGGTGAGGCCTCCTACGAGCAGTACTTC. V usage is TRBV2 and J usage is TRBJ2-7; no clear D. Germline values: CDR1 SNHLY, CDR2 FYNNEI. CDR3 length: 14 residues. V lost 1 base, J lost 0 bases, and 7 bases lay in between. The full variable domain, rest sourced from reference TRBV2 and TRBJ2-7, is EPEVTQTPSHQVTQMGQEVILRCVPISNHLYFYWYRQILGQKVEFLVSFYNNEISEKSEIFDDQFSVERPDGSNFTLKIRSTKLEDSAMYFCASSEGEASYEQYFGPGTRLTVT.

The sample holds a few counts of this clonotype. This chain connects TRBV7-3 to TRBJ2-7; TRBD2 agrees at 9 bases. Matching the DNA end better, TRBJ2-1 makes the J call doubtful. This CDR3 has 18 amino acids. CDR1 SGHTA and CDR2 FQGTGA come from the germline V gene. Here the CDR3 DNA reads TGTGCCAGCAGCTTCGGTCTAGCGGGACCCCCAGGGAGAGATGAGCAGTTCTTC. This translates into CASSFGLAGPPGRDEQFF.

The table lists this clonotype with many counts. J is TRBJ2-5 and V is TRBV7-8; 8 nucleotides agree with TRBD1. The CDR3 loop spans 15 amino acids. Germline V lookup: CDR1 SGHVS, CDR2 FQNEAQ. V trimming: 5 bases; J trimming: 4 bases; junction bases outside the gene matches: 9. CDR3 sequence: CASSPNRDRRETQYF. The CDR3 nucleotides are TGTGCCAGCAGCCCAAACCGGGACAGGAGAGAGACCCAGTACTTC.

CDR3 nucleotides: TGTGCCATCAGCGGACACAGGGCTAGCAATCAGCCCCAGCATTTT. This translates into CAISGHRASNQPQHF. J is TRBJ1-5 and V is TRBV10-3, with D possibly TRBD1 on 6 matching bases. Germline CDR1 ENHRY, CDR2 SYGVKD. The CDR3 is made up of 15 amino acids. Trimming shortened V by 6 bases and J by 0 bases, and 12 bases separated the two germline ends.

This clonotype was detected only a few times. CDR3 DNA: TGTGCCAGCAGGACACTGGACACCGGGGAGCTGTTTTTT. Translating it yields CASRTLDTGELFF. The chain has TRBV2 and TRBJ2-2; D is unresolved. This CDR3 is built from 13 residues. Trimming cost V 6 bases and J 3 bases, with 8 bases left between them. Germline V gives CDR1 SNHLY, CDR2 FYNNEI.

This clonotype has ten or more counts. The J gene is TRBJ2-5, the V gene TRBV7-9; possibly TRBD2 for D (5 bases). Trimming pared 5 bases from V and 5 bases from J, leaving 9 bases between. CDR1 is SEHNR and CDR2 is FQNEAQ in the germline V gene (reference sequence). The CDR3 contains 12 residues. This CDR3 is CASSGSTETQYF. CDR3 DNA sequence: TGTGCCAGCAGCGGGAGCACGGAGACCCAGTACTTC.

Worth noting for this clonotype: A much larger clonotype is one base distant, so this may be a read error. This rearrangement joins TRBV7-9 to TRBJ2-7; 7 bases agree with TRBD2. Germline V gene sequence: CDR1 SEHNR, CDR2 FQNEAQ (reference sequence). V was clipped by 5 bases and J by 4 bases; unmatched bases: 14. The CDR3 sequence is 16 residues long. The CDR3 region is CASSLTGLSVSYEQYF. Here the CDR3 DNA reads TGTGCCAGCAGCCTAACGGGACTATCAGTCTCGTACGAGCAGTACTTC. The entire variable domain, with the rest obtained from reference TRBV7-9 and TRBJ2-7, is as follows: DTGVSQNPRHKITKRGQNVTFRCDPISEHNRLYWYRQTLGQGPEFLTYFQNEAQLEKSRLLSDRFSAERPKGSFSTLEIQRTEQGDSAMYLCASSLTGLSVSYEQYFGPGTRLTVT.

The V and J genes are TRBV10-3 and TRBJ2-5, with 14 positions matching TRBD2. V shed 8 bases and J 11 bases; nucleotides not matched to a gene: 10. CDR1 is ENHRY and CDR2 is SYGVKD in the germline V gene. The CDR3 runs 14 residues. The CDR3 DNA is TGTGCCATCGGACTAGCGGGAGGAGCAGATACGCAGTACTTC. Residues: CAIGLAGGADTQYF.

V gene TRBV5-1 combines with J gene TRBJ1-1; D ambiguous. The germline V gene encodes CDR1 SGHRS and CDR2 YFSETQ. With 5 bases removed from V and 1 base from J, the gap between germline ends came to 12 bases. The CDR3 has 14 amino acids. CDR3 DNA sequence: TGCGCCAGCAGTTCCGGGAACCCGAACACTGAAGCTTTCTTT. Translation gives CASSSGNPNTEAFF.

The table lists this clonotype with a few counts. The chain joins TRBV13 to TRBJ2-2; the match to TRBD2 covers 8 bases. V gave up 4 bases and J gave up 3 bases; unmatched junction bases: 7. The CDR3 totals 16 residues. The germline V gene encodes CDR1 PRHDT and CDR2 FYEKMQ (reference sequence). CDR3 amino acids: CASSSEREWDTGELFF. Here the CDR3 DNA reads TGTGCCAGCAGCTCAGAGCGGGAGTGGGACACCGGGGAGCTGTTTTTT.

V and J are TRBV20-1 and TRBJ2-1; 10 bases agree with TRBD2. The length of the CDR3 is 18 residues. The J segment lost 4 bases and the V segment lost 5 bases, leaving 17 bases of the junction unmatched. Germline lookup yields CDR1 DFQATT and CDR2 SNEGSKA (reference sequence). CDR3 protein: CSAPASIRAGGGYNEQFF. DNA of the CDR3: TGCAGTGCTCCCGCGTCAATTAGAGCGGGAGGGGGTTACAATGAGCAGTTCTTC.